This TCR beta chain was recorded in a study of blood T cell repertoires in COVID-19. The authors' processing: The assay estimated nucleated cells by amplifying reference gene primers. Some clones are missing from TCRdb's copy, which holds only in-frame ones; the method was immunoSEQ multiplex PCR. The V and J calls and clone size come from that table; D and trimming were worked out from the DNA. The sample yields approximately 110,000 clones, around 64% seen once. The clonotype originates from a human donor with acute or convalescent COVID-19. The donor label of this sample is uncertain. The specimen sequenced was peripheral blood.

The CDR3 region is CASRLIQGAGGYTF. The CDR3 nucleotides are TGTGCCAGCCGCCTTATCCAGGGGGCGGGGGGCTACACCTTC. The chain is built from TRBV21-1 and TRBJ1-2; the D call in the table, TRBD1, was not verified against the DNA. TRBV21-1 is reported as a pseudogene. This CDR3 spans 14 amino acids.